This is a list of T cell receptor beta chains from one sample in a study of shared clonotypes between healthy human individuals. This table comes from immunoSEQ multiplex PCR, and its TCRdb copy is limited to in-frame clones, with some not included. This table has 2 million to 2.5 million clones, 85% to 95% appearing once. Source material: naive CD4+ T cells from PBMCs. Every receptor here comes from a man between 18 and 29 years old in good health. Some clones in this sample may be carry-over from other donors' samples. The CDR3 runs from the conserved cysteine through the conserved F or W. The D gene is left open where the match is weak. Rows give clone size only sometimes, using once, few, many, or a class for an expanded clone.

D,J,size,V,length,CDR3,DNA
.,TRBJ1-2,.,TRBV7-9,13,CASSLNRDYGYTF,TGTGCCAGCAGCTTAAACAGGGACTATGGCTACACCTTC
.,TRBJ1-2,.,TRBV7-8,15,CASSLAGLGAAGYTF,TGTGCCAGCAGCTTAGCGGGGCTGGGGGCGGCTGGCTACACCTTC
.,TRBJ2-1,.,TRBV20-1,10,CSARIIEQFF,TGCAGTGCTAGAATAATTGAGCAGTTCTTC
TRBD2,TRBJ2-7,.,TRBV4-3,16,CASSQDRGGRAYEQYF,TGCGCCAGCAGCCAAGATCGGGGCGGGAGGGCATACGAGCAGTACTTC
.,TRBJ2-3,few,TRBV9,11,CASGDTDTQYF,TGTGCCAGCGGGGACACAGATACGCAGTATTTT
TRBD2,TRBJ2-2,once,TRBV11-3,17,CASSSRRSGRERGELFF,TGTGCCAGCAGCTCCCGACGGAGCGGGAGGGAACGGGGGGAGCTGTTTTTT
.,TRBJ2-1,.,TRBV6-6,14,CASSRGRTYNEQFF,TGTGCCAGTTCCCGGGGGCGAACTTACAATGAGCAGTTCTTC
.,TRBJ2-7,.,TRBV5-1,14,CASSQASTSYEQYF,TGCGCCAGCAGCCAGGCAAGTACATCCTACGAGCAGTACTTC
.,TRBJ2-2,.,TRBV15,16,CATSREPSRSPGELFF,TGTGCCACCAGCAGAGAACCCTCCCGGAGCCCCGGGGAGCTGTTTTTT
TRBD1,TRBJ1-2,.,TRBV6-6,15,CASSPNRGGSSGYTF,TGTGCCAGCAGTCCAAACAGGGGAGGGAGTAGTGGCTACACCTTC
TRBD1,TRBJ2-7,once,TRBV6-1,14,CASSWTGVVYEQYF,TGTGCCAGCAGCTGGACAGGGGTCGTCTACGAGCAGTACTTC
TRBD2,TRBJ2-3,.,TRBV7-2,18,CASSLFRLAGGRADTQYF,TGTGCCAGCAGCCTATTTCGACTAGCGGGAGGGCGGGCAGATACGCAGTATTTT
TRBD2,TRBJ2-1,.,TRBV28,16,CASTPPGGGRGSEQFF,TGTGCCAGCACCCCACCTGGGGGGGGGAGGGGATCTGAGCAGTTCTTC
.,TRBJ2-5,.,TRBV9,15,CASSVVGTYQETQYF,TGTGCCAGCAGCGTAGTAGGGACTTACCAAGAGACCCAGTACTTC
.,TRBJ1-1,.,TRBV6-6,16,CASYDRTRSGGTEAFF,TGTGCCAGTTACGATAGGACCCGCTCAGGAGGCACTGAAGCTTTCTTT
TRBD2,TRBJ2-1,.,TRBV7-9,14,CASSLGLAGGEQFF,TGTGCCAGCAGCTTGGGACTAGCGGGAGGCGAGCAGTTCTTC
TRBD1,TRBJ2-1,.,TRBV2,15,CASRKGTGAYNEQFF,TGTGCCAGCAGAAAGGGGACAGGGGCCTACAATGAGCAGTTCTTC
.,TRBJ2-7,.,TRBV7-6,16,CASSPASRAESYEQYF,TGTGCCAGCAGCCCAGCGAGCAGGGCAGAATCCTACGAGCAGTACTTC
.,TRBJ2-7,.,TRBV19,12,CASSSGFYEQYF,TGTGCCAGTAGCTCAGGGTTCTACGAGCAGTACTTC
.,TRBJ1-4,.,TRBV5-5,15,CASSLDIGTNEKLFF,TGTGCCAGCAGCTTGGATATAGGGACTAATGAAAAACTGTTTTTT
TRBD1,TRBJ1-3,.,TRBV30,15,CAWTTGGASGNTIYF,TGTGCCTGGACGACAGGGGGCGCCTCTGGAAACACCATATATTTT
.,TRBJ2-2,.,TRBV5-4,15,CASSRSGTQTGELFF,TGTGCCAGCAGCCGGTCCGGGACACAGACCGGGGAGCTGTTTTTT
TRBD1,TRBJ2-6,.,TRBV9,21,CASSARTGGVSGTSGANVLTF,TGTGCCAGCAGCGCCAGGACAGGGGGGGTTTCGGGAACTTCTGGGGCCAACGTCCTGACTTTC
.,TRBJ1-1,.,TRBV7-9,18,CASSLGLWSGAVNTEAFF,TGTGCCAGCAGCTTGGGTTTATGGTCGGGGGCCGTGAACACTGAAGCTTTCTTT
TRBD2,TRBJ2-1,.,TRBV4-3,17,CASSQEIAGGPYNEQFF,TGCGCCAGCAGCCAAGAGATAGCGGGAGGGCCCTACAATGAGCAGTTCTTC
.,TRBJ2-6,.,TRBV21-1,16,CASGDRAFSGANVLTF,TGTGCCAGCGGAGACAGGGCGTTCTCTGGGGCCAACGTCCTGACTTTC
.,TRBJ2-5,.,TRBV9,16,CASSVRGDQTQETQYF,TGTGCCAGCAGCGTCCGAGGAGACCAGACCCAAGAGACCCAGTACTTC
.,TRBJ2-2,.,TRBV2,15,CASSRGRLNTGELFF,TGTGCCAGCTCCCGGGGACGGCTAAACACCGGGGAGCTGTTTTTT
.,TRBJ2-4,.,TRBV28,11,CAIGGGNIQYF,TGTGCCATAGGGGGGGGAAACATTCAGTACTTC